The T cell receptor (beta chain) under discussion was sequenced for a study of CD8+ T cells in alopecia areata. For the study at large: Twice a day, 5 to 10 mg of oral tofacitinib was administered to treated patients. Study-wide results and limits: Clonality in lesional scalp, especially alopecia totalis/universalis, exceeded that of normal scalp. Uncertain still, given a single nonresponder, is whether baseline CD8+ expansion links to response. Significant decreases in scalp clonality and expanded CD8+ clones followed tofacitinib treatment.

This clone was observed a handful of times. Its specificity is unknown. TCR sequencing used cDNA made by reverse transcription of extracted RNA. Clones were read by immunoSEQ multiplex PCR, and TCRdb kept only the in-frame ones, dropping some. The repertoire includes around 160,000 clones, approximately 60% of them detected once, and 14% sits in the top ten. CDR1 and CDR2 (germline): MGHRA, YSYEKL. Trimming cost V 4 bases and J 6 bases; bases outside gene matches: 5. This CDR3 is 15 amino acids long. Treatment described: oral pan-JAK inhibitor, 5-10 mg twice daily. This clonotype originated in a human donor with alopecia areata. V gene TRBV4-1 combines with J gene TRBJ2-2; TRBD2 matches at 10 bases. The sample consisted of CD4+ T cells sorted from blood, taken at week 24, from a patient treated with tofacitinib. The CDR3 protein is CASSLTSGEAGELFF. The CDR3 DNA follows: TGCGCCAGCAGCCTTACTAGCGGGGAGGCCGGGGAGCTGTTTTTT.